This TCR beta chain was sequenced for a study of blood T cell repertoires in COVID-19. Overall study: Collection of acute and convalescent COVID-19 samples took place in the United States, Italy and Spain. Sample material is recorded as cDNA or gDNA derived from T cells, B-cell-depleted T cells, or PBMCs.

On this clone itself: The sample holds other DNA sequences that translate to the same CDR3.

Germline CDR1 and CDR2: SQVTM and ANQGSEA. The CDR3 consists of 14 residues. With V trimmed by 6 bases and J by 0 bases, 4 bases remained unmatched. Authors' methods: Reference gene primer amplification gave nucleated cell count estimates. The data were produced by immunoSEQ multiplex PCR, yet TCRdb's version contains in-frame clones alone and is incomplete. For V, J and clone size, that table is used; D and trimming come from the DNA. The repertoire has about 100,000 clones, about nine tenths of them found once; the top ten carry 5.7%. V gene TRBV29-1 combines with J gene TRBJ1-5, with 8 bases identical to TRBD1. Material: peripheral blood. This clonotype originated in a man aged 70 or older with acute or convalescent COVID-19. CDR3 residues: CSVGTGASNQPQHF. Written as DNA, the CDR3 is TGCAGCGTAGGGACAGGCGCTAGCAATCAGCCCCAGCATTTT. Full variable domain (remainder filled in from reference TRBV29-1 and TRBJ1-5): SAVISQKPSRDICQRGTSLTIQCQVDSQVTMMFWYRQQPGQSLTLIATANQGSEATYESGFVIDKFPISRPNLTFSTLTVSNMSPEDSSIYLCSVGTGASNQPQHFGDGTRLSIL.